The 9 T cell receptor beta chains below all came from one sample that was sequenced in a study of radiation and T cells in renal cell carcinoma (dated by TCRdb to the early 2020s). Library method: the immunoSEQ multiplex PCR assay. TCRdb re-hosts the immuneACCESS table, in-frame sequences only. Its copies lack some clones; in the studies checked, an unresolved V gene accounts for under half of them, and the cause for the rest is not known. This sample is represented by more than 60,000 clones; 75% to 90% of them were singletons. The ten largest clones add up to more than 2% of the sample. The time point label here, explained by the study, means: blood 4 weeks post-SBRT, at nephrectomy. According to the study, the label for this sample's treatment or condition signals: 15 Gy SBRT to primary tumor, nephrectomy 4 weeks later. This sample comprised blood, obtained from a patient whose treatment included radiotherapy and nephrectomy. These receptors came from a woman aged 55-75 years with renal cell carcinoma.

This clone was observed a few times. V usage is TRBV15 and J usage is TRBJ1-2; the D is unclear. The CDR3 runs to 13 residues. Trimming took off 1 base at V and 8 bases at J, with 11 bases between the two ends. Germline CDR1 LNHNV, CDR2 YYDKDF (reference sequence). The CDR3 region has the DNA TGTGCCACCAGCAGAGTTTTTGCAAAAGGCTACACCTTC. Protein: CATSRVFAKGYTF.

The chain carries TRBV19 and TRBJ1-1, with D possibly matching TRBD1 (5 bases). Trimming pared 6 bases from V and 6 bases from J, leaving 17 bases between. This CDR3 is built from 14 residues. Germline V gene sequence: CDR1 LNHDA, CDR2 SQIVND (reference sequence). CDR3 in DNA: TGTGCCAGTAGACCCCTGGAGGGGAAGGCTGAAGCTTTCTTT. This sequence encodes CASRPLEGKAEAFF.

J is TRBJ1-2 and V is TRBV2; D is uncertain. V lost 5 bases to trimming and J lost 1 base, with 14 bases between them. Germline values: CDR1 SNHLY, CDR2 FYNNEI. CDR3 length: 15 amino acids. The CDR3 reads CASSSYVALNYGYTF. The CDR3 DNA reads TGTGCCAGCAGTTCCTACGTAGCCCTTAACTATGGCTACACCTTC. Supplemented by reference TRBV2 and TRBJ1-2, the full variable domain reads EPEVTQTPSHQVTQMGQEVILRCVPISNHLYFYWYRQILGQKVEFLVSFYNNEISEKSEIFDDQFSVERPDGSNFTLKIRSTKLEDSAMYFCASSSYVALNYGYTFGSGTRLTVV.

On this clone: The sample carries other DNA sequences with the same CDR3. This rearrangement joins TRBV4-1 to TRBJ2-7; 9 nucleotides agree with TRBD2. The CDR3 is 15 residues long. CDR1 and CDR2 (germline): MGHRA, YSYEKL. The trim removed 1 base at V and 0 bases at J, leaving 1 base unmatched. CDR3 sequence (DNA): TGCGCCAGCAGCCAAGTGACTAGCGGCTCCTACGAGCAGTACTTC. This encodes CASSQVTSGSYEQYF.

The CDR3 sequence: CASSRTEGRGYTF. The CDR3 bases are TGCGCCAGCAGCCGCACAGAAGGACGGGGCTACACCTTC. The chain employs TRBV4-1 and TRBJ1-2, with D unclear. Germline CDR1 is MGHRA and CDR2 is YSYEKL. Between the trimmed V and J ends, which lost 4 bases and 8 bases, there was a span of 14 bases. The CDR3 loop spans 13 amino acids.

This clone was counted a few times. The V call is TRBV23-1, the J call TRBJ1-2; perhaps TRBD1 as D (5 bases). TRBV23-1 counts as an open reading frame of uncertain function. Trimming left V 3 bases short and J 8 bases short, with 19 bases between. The CDR3 runs 15 residues. The DNA for the CDR3 is TGCGCCAGCAGTCACCACCACCCCGGGACGGGAGGCTACACCTTC. As protein: CASSHHHPGTGGYTF.

The chain links TRBV7-8 to TRBJ1-1, with 7 bases aligning to TRBD1. Germline CDR1 reads SGHVS; CDR2 reads FQNEAQ. The CDR3 runs to 17 residues. With V trimmed by 0 bases and J by 1 base, 8 bases remained unmatched. CDR3 residues: CASSLAPRTGENTEAFF. CDR3 in DNA: TGTGCCAGCAGCTTAGCCCCCCGGACAGGCGAGAACACTGAAGCTTTCTTT. The whole variable domain, filled in from reference TRBV7-8 and TRBJ1-1, reads GAGVSQSPRYKVAKRGQDVALRCDPISGHVSLFWYQQALGQGPEFLTYFQNEAQLDKSGLPSDRFFAERPEGSVSTLKIQRTQQEDSAVYLCASSLAPRTGENTEAFFGQGTRLTVV.

The table lists this clone with a few counts. The chain combines TRBV7-9 with TRBJ2-7, with D possibly being TRBD2 (8 bases). The V and J ends lost 5 bases and 5 bases respectively, with 19 bases between them. Germline-derived CDR1 and CDR2 are SEHNR and FQNEAQ (reference sequence). CDR3 length: 15 residues. The CDR3 DNA follows: TGTGCCAGCAGCCCCCGGGAGGGGGCGGTAGACGAGCAGTACTTC. The encoded protein is CASSPREGAVDEQYF.

This chain uses TRBV5-6 with TRBJ2-4; no firm D call. In germline, CDR1 is SGHDT, CDR2 YYEEEE. The length of the CDR3 is 14 residues. V shed 0 bases and J shed 3 bases, with 7 bases lying between them. The CDR3 nucleotides read TGTGCCAGCAGCTTGGGGCCGGACAAAAACATTCAGTACTTC. It translates to CASSLGPDKNIQYF.